This TCR beta chain was captured in a study of T cell repertoires in cytomegalovirus infection (dated by TCRdb to about 2019). About the investigation overall: Because public TCR beta signatures pointed to carriage of CMV infection together with the matching HLA type, the HLA type of each donor mattered for the analysis. Results and caveats for the whole study, not just this receptor: The ex vivo response was dominated by HLA-C-restricted CMV-specific TCR beta clonotypes, which also provided the single most frequent clonotype in two of eight donors. In both this cohort and an independent roughly 400-donor cohort, the cumulative frequency of public TCR beta family members distinguished carriers of CMV infection plus the relevant HLA type.

The CDR3, cysteine through phenylalanine, is 13 amino acids long. Here the CDR3 DNA is all that survives: 39 bases in frame from base 1. CDR1 and CDR2, per the germline V gene, are SGHTA and FQGTGA. Clipping removes 6 bases from V and 6 bases from J, with 5 as the unmatched junction base count. This clonotype was detected a few times. There is no known antigen for this receptor. Qualities for individual bases were not recorded, and no much larger clone is one base off. Instrument used: Illumina HiSeq 1500. TCRdb passed the public sequencing reads through fastp at Q25 and MiXCR, retaining productive beta sequences. A single entry per CDR3 protein holds the most common genes and DNA from its merged rows. Within this sample are around 740,000 distinct CDR3 sequences, with 35% of them counted one time only. In total, the top ten clones hold around 3% of the sample.

The rearranged chain carries TRBV7-3 and TRBJ1-1; 9 central nucleotides agree with TRBD1. This sequence originates from a human donor in good health (CMV status not recorded). Some clones in this sample may be carry-over from other donors' samples. Sequencing used PBMCs. The DNA sequence is given as TGTGCCAGCAGTACAGGGGGCGCCGCTGAAGCTTTCTTT. Translated, it reads CASSTGGAAEAFF. The variable domain in full, with residues beyond the CDR3 obtained from the reference TRBV7-3 and TRBJ1-1 genes, is GAGVSQTPSNKVTEKGKYVELRCDPISGHTALYWYRQSLGQGPEFLIYFQGTGAADDSGLPNDRFFAVRPEGSVSTLKIQRTERGDSAVYLCASSTGGAAEAFFGQGTRLTVV.